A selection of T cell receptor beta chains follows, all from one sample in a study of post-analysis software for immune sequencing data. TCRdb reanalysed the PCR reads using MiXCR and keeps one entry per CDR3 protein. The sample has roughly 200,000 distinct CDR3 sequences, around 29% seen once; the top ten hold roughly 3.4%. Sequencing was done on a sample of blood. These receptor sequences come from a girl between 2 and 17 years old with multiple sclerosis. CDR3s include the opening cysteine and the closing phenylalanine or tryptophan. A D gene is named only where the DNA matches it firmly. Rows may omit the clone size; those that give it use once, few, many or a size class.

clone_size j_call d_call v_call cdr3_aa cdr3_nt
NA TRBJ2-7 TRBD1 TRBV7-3 CASSKQGQETRYF TGTGCCAGCAGCAAACAGGGGCAAGAGACCCGGTACTTC
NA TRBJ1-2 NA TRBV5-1 CASSSGDRNYGYTF TGCGCCAGCAGCTCGGGAGACAGGAACTATGGCTACACCTTC
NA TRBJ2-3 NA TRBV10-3 CAIEGTGGGTDTQYF TGTGCCATCGAAGGCACGGGTGGAGGCACAGATACGCAGTATTTT
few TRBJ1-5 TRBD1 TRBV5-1 CASSLVPRGDGNQPQHF TGCGCCAGCAGCTTGGTTCCCAGGGGGGATGGCAATCAGCCCCAGCATTTT
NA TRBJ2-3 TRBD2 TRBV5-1 CASSLAGGGTDTQYF TGCGCCAGCAGCTTGGCGGGAGGAGGGACAGATACGCAGTATTTT
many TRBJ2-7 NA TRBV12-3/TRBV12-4 CASSLSSRATSEQYF TGTGCCAGCAGTTTAAGTTCCAGGGCCACATCCGAGCAGTACTTC
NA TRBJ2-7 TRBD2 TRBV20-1 CSASSGRTVYEQYF TGCAGTGCTTCTAGCGGGAGAACGGTCTACGAGCAGTACTTC
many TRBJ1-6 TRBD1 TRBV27 CASSRTPGTGGNSPLHF TGTGCCAGCAGTCGAACCCCCGGGACAGGGGGCAATTCACCCCTCCACTTT
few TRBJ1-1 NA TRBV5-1 CASSLYGSTEAFF TGCGCCAGCAGCTTGTACGGGTCCACTGAAGCTTTCTTT
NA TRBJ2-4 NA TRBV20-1 CSAREVGMDIQYF TGCAGTGCTAGAGAAGTAGGGATGGACATTCAGTACTTC
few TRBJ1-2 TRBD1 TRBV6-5 CASRAPGQGVKYGYTF TGTGCCAGCAGAGCCCCTGGGCAGGGGGTTAAATATGGCTACACCTTC
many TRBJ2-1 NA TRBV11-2 CASSLAGFSYNEQFF TGTGCCAGCAGCTTAGCGGGGTTCTCCTACAATGAGCAGTTCTTC
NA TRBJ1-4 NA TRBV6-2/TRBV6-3 CASSRGFDKKLFF TGTGCCAGCAGTAGAGGTTTCGATAAAAAACTGTTTTTT
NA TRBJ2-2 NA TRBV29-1 CSVDGGPGELFF TGCAGCGTTGACGGGGGGCCCGGGGAGCTGTTTTTT
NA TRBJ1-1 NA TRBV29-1 CSVGSLRGFGMNTEAFF TGCAGCGTAGGCAGTCTCAGGGGCTTTGGAATGAACACTGAAGCTTTCTTT
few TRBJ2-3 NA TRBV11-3 CASSWGGTDTQYF TGTGCCAGCAGCTGGGGGGGCACAGATACGCAGTATTTT
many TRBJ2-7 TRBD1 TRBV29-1 CSATTGTGPAYF TGCAGTGCCACTACGGGGACAGGACCGGCGTACTTC
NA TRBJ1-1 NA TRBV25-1 CASSARFPPVGTEAFF TGTGCCAGCAGTGCAAGATTCCCCCCCGTTGGAACTGAAGCTTTCTTT
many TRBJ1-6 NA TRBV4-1 CASSQEWAGASPLHF TGCGCCAGCAGCCAAGAGTGGGCAGGGGCGTCACCCCTCCACTTT
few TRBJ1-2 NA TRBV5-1 CASSKNTGNGYTF TGCGCCAGCAGCAAAAACACAGGGAATGGCTACACCTTC
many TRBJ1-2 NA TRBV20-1 CSAIHRNGYTF TGCAGTGCGATCCACAGGAATGGCTACACCTTC
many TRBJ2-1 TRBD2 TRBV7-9 CASSLMAGAQNEQFF TGTGCCAGCAGCTTAATGGCGGGAGCTCAAAATGAGCAGTTCTTC
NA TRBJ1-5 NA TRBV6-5 CASSYDHNQPQHF TGTGCCAGCAGTTACGACCACAATCAGCCCCAGCATTTT
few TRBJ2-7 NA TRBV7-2 CASSPTGPGYEQYF TGTGCCAGCAGCCCAACGGGTCCTGGGTACGAGCAGTACTTC
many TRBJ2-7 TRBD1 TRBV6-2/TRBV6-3 CASSYAAGGWDEQYF TGTGCCAGCAGTTATGCGGCAGGGGGATGGGACGAGCAGTACTTC
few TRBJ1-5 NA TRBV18 CASSRGTLAHQPQHF TGTGCCAGCTCAAGGGGGACGCTAGCTCACCAGCCCCAGCATTTT
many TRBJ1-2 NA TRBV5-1 CASSQGIGYGYTF TGCGCCAGTTCACAGGGCATCGGGTATGGCTACACCTTC
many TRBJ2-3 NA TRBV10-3 CATSGSGTDTQYF TGTGCCACCAGCGGGTCGGGCACAGATACGCAGTATTTT
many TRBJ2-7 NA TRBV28 CASRRLRSNSYEQYF TGTGCCAGCAGAAGACTCAGGTCGAACTCCTACGAGCAGTACTTC
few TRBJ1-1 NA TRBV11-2 CASSLPGAGEAFF TGTGCCAGCAGCTTACCGGGGGCAGGGGAAGCTTTCTTT
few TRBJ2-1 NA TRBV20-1 CSALWGVKENEQFF TGCAGTGCCCTCTGGGGGGTAAAGGAGAATGAGCAGTTCTTC
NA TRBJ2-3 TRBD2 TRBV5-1 CASSAAGAVTDTQYF TGCGCCAGCAGCGCAGCGGGGGCGGTCACAGATACGCAGTATTTT
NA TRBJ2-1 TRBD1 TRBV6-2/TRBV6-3 CASSYGGTGYNEQFF TGTGCCAGCAGTTACGGGGGGACAGGCTACAATGAGCAGTTCTTC
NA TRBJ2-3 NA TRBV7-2 CAGSFRHFMTVTDTQYF TGTGCCGGCAGCTTTAGACACTTTATGACAGTCACAGATACGCAGTATTTT
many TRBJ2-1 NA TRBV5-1 CASSLVPSRLLNEQFF TGCGCCAGCAGCTTGGTACCTAGCCGGCTTCTAAATGAGCAGTTCTTC
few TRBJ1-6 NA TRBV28 CASRTSYNSPLHF TGTGCCAGCAGAACGTCCTATAATTCACCCCTCCACTTT
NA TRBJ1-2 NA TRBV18 CASSAGQLTNYGYTF TGTGCCAGCTCAGCCGGACAGTTAACTAACTATGGCTACACCTTC
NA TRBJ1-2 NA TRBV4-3 CASSQDSQGAYNNYGYTF TGCGCCAGCAGCCAAGATTCTCAAGGGGCGTATAACAACTATGGCTACACCTTC
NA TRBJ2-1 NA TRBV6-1 CASSEVWDNEQFF TGTGCCAGCAGTGAAGTGTGGGACAATGAGCAGTTCTTC
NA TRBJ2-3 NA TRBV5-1 CASSLGQADTQYF TGCGCCAGCAGCTTGGGTCAGGCGGATACGCAGTATTTT
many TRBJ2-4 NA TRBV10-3 CAISEDRAKNIQYF TGTGCCATCAGTGAGGACAGGGCCAAAAACATTCAGTACTTC
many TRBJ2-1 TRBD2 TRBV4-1 CASSHSGGEPYNEQFF TGCGCCAGCAGCCACAGCGGGGGGGAACCCTACAATGAGCAGTTCTTC
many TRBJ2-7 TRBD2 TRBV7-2 CASSPRLKTSGPAYEQYF TGTGCCAGCAGCCCCCGACTTAAGACTAGCGGGCCCGCCTACGAGCAGTACTTC
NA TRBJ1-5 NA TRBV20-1 CSARASLNQPQHF TGCAGTGCTAGAGCCAGCCTCAATCAGCCCCAGCATTTT
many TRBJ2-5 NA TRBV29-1 CSVVGGQETQYF TGCAGCGTTGTCGGCGGTCAAGAGACCCAGTACTTC
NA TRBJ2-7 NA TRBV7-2 CASSPGPAESYEQYF TGTGCCAGCAGCCCGGGACCAGCGGAATCCTACGAGCAGTACTTC
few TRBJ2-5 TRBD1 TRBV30 CAYGQGLVETQYF TGTGCCTATGGACAGGGTTTGGTGGAGACCCAGTACTTC
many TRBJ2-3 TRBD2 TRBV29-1 CSVEDPGRATDTQYF TGCAGCGTTGAAGATCCCGGGAGGGCTACAGATACGCAGTATTTT
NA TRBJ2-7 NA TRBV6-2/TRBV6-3 CASSYGAPEQYF TGTGCCAGCAGTTATGGGGCTCCTGAGCAGTACTTC
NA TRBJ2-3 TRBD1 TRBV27 CASSFADRGNTDTQYF TGTGCCAGCAGTTTCGCGGACAGGGGGAACACAGATACGCAGTATTTT
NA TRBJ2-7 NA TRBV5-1 CASSLEGIPDEQYF TGCGCCAGCAGCTTGGAGGGAATCCCCGACGAGCAGTACTTC
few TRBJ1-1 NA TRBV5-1 CASSLGGLENTEAFF TGCGCCAGCAGCTTGGGTGGACTGGAGAACACTGAAGCTTTCTTT
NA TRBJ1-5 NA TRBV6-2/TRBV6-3 CASIGLKGWGNNQPQHF TGTGCCAGCATAGGTTTAAAGGGTTGGGGGAACAATCAGCCCCAGCATTTT
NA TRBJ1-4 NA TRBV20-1 CSAREEGRGEKLFF TGCAGTGCTAGAGAGGAGGGGAGAGGGGAAAAACTGTTTTTT
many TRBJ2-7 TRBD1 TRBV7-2 CASSRGQTTYEQYF TGTGCCAGCAGCCGGGGACAGACCACCTACGAGCAGTACTTC
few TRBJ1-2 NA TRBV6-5 CASRRVGRQANYGYTF TGTGCCAGCAGACGCGTAGGACGGCAAGCTAACTATGGCTACACCTTC